This T cell receptor beta chain was documented in a study of vaccination and CD4 T cells after COVID-19. For the study at large: Cells were stimulated with overlapping spike peptide pools from SARS-CoV-2, HCoV-NL63, HCoV-OC43 and HCoV-229E. As control conditions, cultures were given either a CEFX pool serving as positive control, an HIV-1 Nef pool, or no peptide at all.

With the Oncomine TCR Beta short-read assay, DNA from cultured CD4+ T cells was sequenced. TCRdb redid the calling of the PCR reads with MiXCR, one entry per CDR3 protein. The table records 24,000 or so distinct CDR3 sequences, under 55% of them present only once. Specified treatment: approximately 10-day PBMC culture with coronavirus spike peptide pools or control peptides (ViraFEST assay). Per well, 2 million to 2.5 million PBMCs were cultured in the presence of 9 to 10 IU/ml IL-2 and approximately 10 ug/ml peptide pools. About this clonotype itself: Antigen specificity is unknown.

Trimming pared 1 base from V and 0 bases from J, leaving 12 bases between. CDR3 size: 16 residues. Germline V gene data show CDR1 as LGHNA and CDR2 as YNFKEQ. The origin of this receptor is a human donor who had recovered from COVID-19. Sequenced material: CD4+ T cells from blood, cultured in vitro. The chain has TRBV4-2 and TRBJ2-5; D may be TRBD1 (5 bases). The CDR3 DNA reads TGTGCCAGCAGCCAAGGGGGCAACAGCTACCAAGAGACCCAGTACTTC. This codes for CASSQGGNSYQETQYF.